A single sample gave rise to the 6 T cell receptor beta chains below, sequenced in a study of OX40 agonist ivuxolimab in advanced cancers. Sequencing was performed with immunoSEQ multiplex PCR; in TCRdb, only in-frame clones are kept and a portion is missing. The sample includes under 55,000 clones, roughly 82% of them seen just once. The sequenced sample was CD4+ or CD8+ T cells sorted from blood, obtained in a trial of the OX40 agonist ivuxolimab. Source of these receptors: an adult with an advanced solid tumor such as melanoma, head and neck, liver or kidney cancer.

The chain is built from TRBV6-1 and TRBJ2-3, with no clear D. CDR1 is MNHNS, CDR2 SASEGT, per germline. Deletions cut 3 bases from V and 6 bases from J, with 7 bases between. The CDR3 sequence is 12 residues long. The CDR3 sequence: CASSDGTDTQYF. The CDR3 DNA is TGTGCCAGCAGTGACGGAACGGATACGCAGTATTTT.

V is TRBV28 and J is TRBJ1-5; unclear D gene. This CDR3 region has 13 residues. Germline assignment: CDR1 MDHEN and CDR2 SYDVKM. V lost 4 bases to trimming and J lost 6 bases, with 10 bases between them. In DNA form, the CDR3 reads TGTGCCAGCAGTTCCCTTAACCTTCAGCCCCAGCATTTT. Its translation is CASSSLNLQPQHF.

By proportion, this clone is medium-sized. This chain joins TRBV2 and TRBJ2-3, with D perhaps TRBD2 (5 bases). CDR3 size: 13 residues. V lost 5 bases to trimming and J lost 6 bases, with 12 bases between them. The germline gives CDR1 SNHLY, CDR2 FYNNEI. CDR3 protein: CASSKDGEDTQYF. The CDR3 bases are TGTGCCAGCAGTAAGGACGGGGAGGATACGCAGTATTTT.

The V and J genes are TRBV6-5 and TRBJ2-7, with a tentative D call TRBD2 (5 bases). There are 11 residues in the CDR3. CDR1 is MNHEY, CDR2 SVGAGI, per germline. Trimming left V 4 bases short and J 5 bases short, with 6 bases between. CDR3 residues: CASSFGNEQYF. The CDR3 region has the DNA TGTGCCAGCAGTTTCGGGAACGAGCAGTACTTC.

This CDR3 reads CASSSWTDSYEQYF. As DNA, the CDR3 is TGTGCCAGCAGTTCCTGGACGGACTCCTACGAGCAGTACTTC. The V call is TRBV28, the J call TRBJ2-7; D is ambiguous. V was clipped by 4 bases and J by 0 bases, with 10 bases between them. The CDR3 covers 14 residues. CDR1 and CDR2 (germline): MDHEN, SYDVKM.

The rearrangement links TRBV9 to TRBJ1-2; D remains ambiguous. This CDR3 has 14 amino acids. Looked up from germline, CDR1 is SGDLS and CDR2 is YYNGEE. Deletions cut 0 bases from V and 2 bases from J, with 8 bases between. In DNA form, the CDR3 reads TGTGCCAGCAGCGTAGACCAACGGAACTATGGCTACACCTTC. Its translation: CASSVDQRNYGYTF.